These 26 T cell receptor beta chains were all obtained from the same sample, sequenced in a study of cytomegalovirus exposure and HLA in healthy donors. The PCR employed 60 Vbeta primers together with 13 Jbeta primers. Generated by immunoSEQ multiplex PCR, the TCRdb table keeps only in-frame clones and is missing some. The sample includes 90,000 to 140,000 clones, about 13% seen only once; the top ten take around 15%. Sequencing used PBMCs. The receptor set was obtained from a man aged 35 to 55 in good health and CMV-seropositive.

The chain uses TRBV28 and TRBJ2-7; D remains ambiguous. V dropped 6 bases and J dropped 7 bases, with 19 bases sitting between them. Germline lookup yields CDR1 MDHEN and CDR2 SYDVKM. The length of the CDR3 is 14 residues. CDR3 in amino acids: CASRNSGKQGEQYF. DNA of the CDR3: TGTGCCAGCAGAAATTCAGGAAAACAAGGAGAGCAGTACTTC.

V usage is TRBV5-4 and J usage is TRBJ1-2; 10 nucleotides agree with TRBD1. The CDR3 runs to 14 residues. J was trimmed by 2 bases and V by 5 bases; bases with no gene match: 3. CDR1 and CDR2 (germline): SGHNT, YYREEE (reference sequence). The CDR3 DNA sequence: TGTGCCAGCAGTGAGGGACAGGGGAACTATGGCTACACCTTC. Its protein is CASSEGQGNYGYTF. The variable domain in full, with the rest retrieved from reference TRBV5-4 and TRBJ1-2, is ETGVTQSPTHLIKTRGQQVTLRCSSQSGHNTVSWYQQALGQGPQFIFQYYREEENGRGNFPPRFSGLQFPNYSSELNVNALELDDSALYLCASSEGQGNYGYTFGSGTRLTVV.

V gene TRBV5-6 combines with J gene TRBJ1-5, with 7 bases fitting TRBD1. This CDR3 spans 15 amino acids. J gave up 7 bases and V 4 bases, and 11 bases lay outside the gene matches. CDR1 and CDR2 (germline): SGHDT, YYEEEE. The CDR3 nucleotides read TGTGCCAGCAGCACCGACAGGGATCCTGGGCAGCCCCAGCATTTT. Its protein product is CASSTDRDPGQPQHF.

This clone has only a few counts. The rearrangement joins TRBV6-5 to TRBJ2-7, with a tentative D call TRBD1 (5 bases). Trimming removed 5 bases at V and 3 bases at J, with 17 bases between. CDR3 length equals 15 residues. Germline CDR1 reads MNHEY; CDR2 reads SVGAGI. The CDR3 reads CASSPFSGPIYEQYF. The CDR3 DNA is TGTGCCAGCAGTCCCTTCTCAGGGCCTATCTACGAGCAGTACTTC.

This sequence joins TRBV7-9 and TRBJ2-5, with a possible D match to TRBD2 (6 bases). The CDR3 extends over 14 amino acids. CDR1 is SEHNR, CDR2 FQNEAQ, per germline (reference sequence). The V end lost 1 base, the J end lost 4 bases, and 10 bases lay between the germline ends. The CDR3 sequence is CASSLVSSGETQYF. DNA of the CDR3: TGTGCCAGCAGCTTAGTTAGTAGCGGAGAGACCCAGTACTTC. The complete variable domain, with remaining parts taken from reference TRBV7-9 and TRBJ2-5, reads DTGVSQNPRHKITKRGQNVTFRCDPISEHNRLYWYRQTLGQGPEFLTYFQNEAQLEKSRLLSDRFSAERPKGSFSTLEIQRTEQGDSAMYLCASSLVSSGETQYFGPGTRLLVL.

The rearrangement uses TRBV19 and TRBJ2-3; 13 nucleotides line up with TRBD2. From germline, CDR1 is LNHDA and CDR2 SQIVND (reference sequence). The CDR3 has 15 amino acids. The junction had 4 bases not matched to a gene; V was cut back by 4 bases and J by 6 bases. CDR3 amino acids: CASSTGLAGDDTQYF. The CDR3 nucleotides read TGTGCCAGTAGTACCGGACTAGCGGGAGACGATACGCAGTATTTT.

This sequence joins TRBV29-1 and TRBJ2-1; 11 nucleotides align to TRBD2. V lost 8 bases to trimming and J lost 7 bases; unmatched junction nucleotides: 1. This CDR3 is built from 11 residues. Germline CDR1 reads SQVTM; CDR2 reads ANQGSEA. The CDR3, as DNA: TGCAGCATAGCGGGAGGGAATGAGCAGTTCTTC. Translated, it gives CSIAGGNEQFF.

The gene calls are TRBV30 and TRBJ2-2, with 11 bases lining up with TRBD1. CDR1 and CDR2 (germline): GTSNPN, SVGIG (reference sequence). This CDR3 is built from 14 residues. V lost 5 bases and J lost 4; bases outside the gene matches: 3. The CDR3 bases are TGTGCCTGGGGAGGGACAGGGGGCACCGGGGAGCTGTTTTTT. The encoded protein is CAWGGTGGTGELFF.

A few counts support this clone. At the DNA level, this CDR3 is encoded by other sequences in the same sample as well. This chain connects TRBV5-1 to TRBJ1-2; 8 nucleotides line up with TRBD1. Germline V gene data show CDR1 as SGHRS and CDR2 as YFSETQ. The trim removed 4 bases at V and 2 bases at J, leaving 7 bases unmatched. This CDR3 spans 15 amino acids. The CDR3 protein is CASSPGQGWNYGYTF. As DNA, the CDR3 is TGCGCCAGCAGCCCAGGACAGGGATGGAACTATGGCTACACCTTC.

The CDR3 here is CASSLAGGTGELFF. The CDR3 nucleotides read TGTGCCAGCAGCTTAGCAGGGGGAACCGGGGAGCTGTTTTTT. The chain carries TRBV7-3 and TRBJ2-2, with 7 bases lining up with TRBD1. The germline V gene has CDR1 SGHTA and CDR2 FQGTGA. V shed 2 bases and J 5 bases; nucleotides not matched to a gene: 2. CDR3 length equals 14 residues. Full variable domain (missing parts from reference TRBV7-3 and TRBJ2-2): GAGVSQTPSNKVTEKGKYVELRCDPISGHTALYWYRQSLGQGPEFLIYFQGTGAADDSGLPNDRFFAVRPEGSVSTLKIQRTERGDSAVYLCASSLAGGTGELFFGEGSRLTVL.

V is TRBV10-3 and J is TRBJ1-1; maybe TRBD1 (5 bases). Germline CDR1 is ENHRY and CDR2 is SYGVKD. Trimming took 3 bases from V and 2 from J, leaving 13 bases between them. The CDR3 is made up of 15 amino acids. The DNA for the CDR3 is TGTGCCATCAGTGACCCAGGGTATCGCAACACTGAAGCTTTCTTT. Amino acids: CAISDPGYRNTEAFF.

Only a few counts were recorded for this clone. This chain links TRBV19 with TRBJ2-7; 9 bases are shared with TRBD2. J gave up 0 bases and V 5 bases, and 2 bases lay outside the gene matches. The CDR3 runs to 14 residues. CDR1 is LNHDA and CDR2 is SQIVND in the germline V gene (reference sequence). The CDR3 here is CASSGGRASYEQYF. In nucleotides, the CDR3 is TGTGCCAGTAGTGGCGGGAGGGCCTCCTACGAGCAGTACTTC.

V gene TRBV11-1 combines with J gene TRBJ1-1; D might be TRBD1 (5 bases). V lost 4 bases and J lost 0, with 9 bases in between. This CDR3 contains 14 residues. CDR1 is SGHAT, CDR2 FQDESV, per germline (reference sequence). The CDR3 here is CASSSDRLNTEAFF. The CDR3 DNA is TGTGCCAGCAGCTCCGACAGACTGAACACTGAAGCTTTCTTT. Looking up the rest from reference TRBV11-1 and TRBJ1-1 gives the full variable domain: EAEVAQSPRYKITEKSQAVAFWCDPISGHATLYWYRQILGQGPELLVQFQDESVVDDSQLPKDRFSAERLKGVDSTLKIQPAELGDSAMYLCASSSDRLNTEAFFGQGTRLTVV.

This rearrangement joins TRBV4-1 to TRBJ1-2; 10 nucleotides match TRBD1. Per germline, CDR1 MGHRA and CDR2 YSYEKL. V shed 0 bases, J shed 8 bases, and the junction held 9 bases outside the gene matches. The CDR3 contains 16 residues. The CDR3: CASSQEKRQGAWGYTF. As DNA, the CDR3 is TGCGCCAGCAGCCAAGAAAAAAGACAGGGGGCTTGGGGCTACACCTTC.

This clone has a handful of counts. The genes are TRBV4-3 and TRBJ2-7, with D possibly matching TRBD2 (5 bases). The CDR3 loop spans 15 amino acids. Germline V gene lookup returns CDR1 LGHNA and CDR2 YSLEER. V lost 0 bases to trimming and J lost 2 bases, with 11 bases between them. CDR3 in DNA: TGCGCCAGCAGCCAAGACCCCACGGGGACCTACGAGCAGTACTTC. It specifies CASSQDPTGTYEQYF.

The chain recombines TRBV4-1 with TRBJ1-5; 7 nucleotides align to TRBD1. Germline trimming cut 3 bases from V and 3 bases from J; bases unmatched to any gene: 5. Germline CDR1 MGHRA, CDR2 YSYEKL. The CDR3 length is 15 residues. For the CDR3, the DNA is TGCGCCAGCAGCCAGGAGACAGGGTCCAATCAGCCCCAGCATTTT. It yields the protein CASSQETGSNQPQHF.

This clone has just a few counts. The chain recombines TRBV28 with TRBJ2-5, with 10 positions matching TRBD2. The J call may be mistaken, given a closer DNA end match to TRBJ2-7. The CDR3 length is 15 residues. The germline gives CDR1 MDHEN, CDR2 SYDVKM. This CDR3 reads CAASLVLAGVYEQYF. Written as DNA, the CDR3 is TGTGCCGCCAGTCTTGTCCTAGCGGGAGTGTACGAGCAGTACTTC.

To note about this clone: One junction end does not reproduce the germline sequence, and a read error may be involved. The rearrangement joins TRBV11-3 to TRBJ2-7; 8 bases map to TRBD1. The CDR3 is 11 residues long. The germline V gene encodes CDR1 SGHNT and CDR2 YENEEA. CDR3 sequence: CASSLGDRNVF. In nucleotides, the CDR3 is TGTGCCAGCAGCTTAGGGGACAGGAATGTCTTC. The variable domain in full, completed from reference TRBV11-3 and TRBJ2-7, reads EAGVVQSPRYKIIEKKQPVAFWCNPISGHNTLYWYLQNLGQGPELLIRYENEEAVDDSQLPKDRFSAERLKGVDSTLKIQPAELGDSAVYLCASSLGDRNVFGPGTRLTVT.

The rearrangement uses TRBV6-5 and TRBJ1-1, with a weak D call TRBD1 (5 bases). V was trimmed by 4 bases and J by 7 bases, leaving 13 bases between them. This CDR3 is built from 13 residues. Germline-derived CDR1 and CDR2 are MNHEY and SVGAGI. The CDR3 sequence is CASSSKDTLEAFF. The DNA for the CDR3 is TGTGCCAGCAGTTCTAAGGACACCCTTGAAGCTTTCTTT.

This chain links TRBV5-1 with TRBJ2-3, with unresolved D. The CDR3 is 15 residues long. Germline assignment: CDR1 SGHRS and CDR2 YFSETQ. Trimming removed 1 base from V and 0 bases from J, with 9 bases in between. The chain's CDR3 is CASSLWRSSTDTQYF. The CDR3, as DNA: TGCGCCAGCAGCTTGTGGCGGTCTAGCACAGATACGCAGTATTTT.

The rearrangement links TRBV9 to TRBJ2-3; no clear D gene. Germline V gene sequence: CDR1 SGDLS, CDR2 YYNGEE. Trimming shortened V by 4 bases and J by 4 bases, and 7 bases separated the two germline ends. The length of the CDR3 is 12 residues. The CDR3 is CASSPMADTQYF. In nucleotides, the CDR3 is TGTGCCAGCAGCCCTATGGCAGATACGCAGTATTTT.

This clone occurred a few times. V and J are TRBV4-1 and TRBJ1-5; 9 positions agree with TRBD1. Trimming removed 4 bases from V and 3 bases from J; junction bases left unmatched: 4. The CDR3 is 15 residues long. In germline, CDR1 is MGHRA, CDR2 YSYEKL. CDR3 nucleotides: TGCGCCAGCAGCCGAGGGACAGGGAACAATCAGCCCCAGCATTTT. Its translation is CASSRGTGNNQPQHF.

This clone occurred a few times. The genes are TRBV4-3 and TRBJ2-7; D is unresolved. The CDR3 totals 15 residues. V was shortened by 0 bases and J by 2 bases, with 11 bases between the two germline ends. CDR1 and CDR2 (germline): LGHNA, YSLEER. The CDR3 DNA follows: TGCGCCAGCAGCCAAGATCCAACAGCCACCTACGAGCAGTACTTC. Its protein is CASSQDPTATYEQYF.

The chain uses TRBV19 and TRBJ2-3; 9 positions agree with TRBD2. The CDR3 consists of 15 residues. The germline V gene has CDR1 LNHDA and CDR2 SQIVND (reference sequence). V was pared by 5 bases and J by 4 bases, with 7 bases of the junction left unmatched. This chain's CDR3 is CASSETSGAPDTQYF. CDR3 bases: TGTGCCAGTAGTGAGACTAGCGGAGCACCAGATACGCAGTATTTT.

In its sample, this clone was seen a few times. The chain's CDR3 is CASSGRRSSGNTIYF. The CDR3 DNA is TGTGCCAGCAGTGGTCGGAGGAGCTCTGGAAACACCATATATTTT. The J gene is TRBJ1-3, the V gene TRBV2; no clear D. Between the trimmed V and J ends, which lost 4 bases and 0 bases, there was a span of 10 bases. Germline CDR1 SNHLY, CDR2 FYNNEI. The CDR3 runs to 15 residues.

The chain links TRBV5-1 to TRBJ2-3, with D possibly being TRBD2 (7 bases). Germline V CDR1 and CDR2: SGHRS, YFSETQ. The length of the CDR3 is 16 residues. The V end lost 4 bases, the J end lost 4 bases, and 19 bases lay between the germline ends. The CDR3 protein is CASSAGASGGPDTQYF. Here the CDR3 DNA reads TGCGCCAGCAGCGCAGGGGCTAGCGGAGGCCCAGATACGCAGTATTTT.